A selection of T cell receptor beta chains follows, all from one sample in a study of OX40 agonist ivuxolimab in advanced cancers. Clones were sequenced by immunoSEQ multiplex PCR, and TCRdb holds only the in-frame ones, with some missing. The sample consists of about 90,000 clones, 85% to 90% of them appearing once. The material sequenced was CD4+ or CD8+ T cells sorted from blood, taken in a trial of the OX40 agonist ivuxolimab. These receptors all come from an adult with an advanced solid tumor such as melanoma, head and neck, liver or kidney cancer. The CDR3 runs from the conserved cysteine through the conserved F or W.

cdr3_aa: CASIAAGRYNYGYTF
v_call: TRBV19
j_call: TRBJ1-2

cdr3_aa: CASSEAFSDETQYF
v_call: TRBV2
j_call: TRBJ2-5

cdr3_aa: CASSLVPGGSEQFF
v_call: TRBV7-2
j_call: TRBJ2-1

cdr3_aa: CASKRTGDSGNTIYF
v_call: TRBV19
j_call: TRBJ1-3

cdr3_aa: CASSLHMNTEAFF
v_call: TRBV7-2
j_call: TRBJ1-1

cdr3_aa: CASSQLLAGNYEQYF
v_call: TRBV4-1
j_call: TRBJ2-7

cdr3_aa: CATTQGALDTQYF
v_call: TRBV10-3
j_call: TRBJ2-3

cdr3_aa: CASSIGTSGALQETQYF
v_call: TRBV11-2
j_call: TRBJ2-5

cdr3_aa: CASSFQGANTGELFF
v_call: TRBV27
j_call: TRBJ2-2

cdr3_aa: CASSGTSGRAGAGELFF
v_call: TRBV11-1
j_call: TRBJ2-2

cdr3_aa: CASSGSGLAASYEQYF
v_call: TRBV5-1
j_call: TRBJ2-7

cdr3_aa: CASSVGGGQGASDTQYF
v_call: TRBV9
j_call: TRBJ2-3

cdr3_aa: CASSPEGPISGNTIYF
v_call: TRBV7-9
j_call: TRBJ1-3

cdr3_aa: CASGSGAFSYEQYF
v_call: TRBV6-5
j_call: TRBJ2-7

cdr3_aa: CASRLRTGEKLFF
v_call: TRBV19
j_call: TRBJ1-4

cdr3_aa: CASSLGAGGLAFF
v_call: TRBV5-4
j_call: TRBJ1-1

cdr3_aa: CASSLDSNQPQHF
v_call: TRBV7-6
j_call: TRBJ1-5

cdr3_aa: CASSISGSLQETQYF
v_call: TRBV9
j_call: TRBJ2-5

cdr3_aa: CASSFGGNTEAFF
v_call: TRBV7-9
j_call: TRBJ1-1

cdr3_aa: CASSEGLGTEAFF
v_call: TRBV2
j_call: TRBJ1-1

cdr3_aa: CAYLYPGTRKGETQYF
v_call: TRBV30
j_call: TRBJ2-5

cdr3_aa: CASSSGLAGGF
v_call: TRBV28
j_call: TRBJ2-7

cdr3_aa: CASRFDLIGNQPQHF
v_call: TRBV19
j_call: TRBJ1-5

cdr3_aa: CASTSMLGLATGELFF
v_call: TRBV2
j_call: TRBJ2-2

cdr3_aa: CASRHDTDTQYF
v_call: TRBV4-1
j_call: TRBJ2-3

cdr3_aa: CATIRAGLSYNEQFF
v_call: TRBV27
j_call: TRBJ2-1

cdr3_aa: CASSHPSGSAHNEQFF
v_call: TRBV4-1
j_call: TRBJ2-1

cdr3_aa: CASSYSLGVVNTEAFF
v_call: TRBV6-5
j_call: TRBJ1-1

cdr3_aa: CASSITGASGGGTKNIQYF
v_call: TRBV19
j_call: TRBJ2-4

cdr3_aa: CASSPGQLAFF
v_call: TRBV11-1
j_call: TRBJ1-1

cdr3_aa: CASRQAGTAYNEQFF
v_call: TRBV6-1
j_call: TRBJ2-1

cdr3_aa: CASSLPGQSPYEQYF
v_call: TRBV28
j_call: TRBJ2-7

cdr3_aa: CASSRQGGHEQYF
v_call: TRBV7-3
j_call: TRBJ2-7

cdr3_aa: CASSRGTYSNQPQHF
v_call: TRBV19
j_call: TRBJ1-5

cdr3_aa: CASSPNRGYEQYF
v_call: TRBV28
j_call: TRBJ2-7

cdr3_aa: CASSLPGMGDEQYF
v_call: TRBV7-8
j_call: TRBJ2-7

cdr3_aa: CASSRDRGQGATGYTF
v_call: TRBV2
j_call: TRBJ1-2

cdr3_aa: CASRYRGQETQYF
v_call: TRBV5-6
j_call: TRBJ2-5

cdr3_aa: CASSLRAGTEAFF
v_call: TRBV28
j_call: TRBJ1-1